This TCR beta chain was documented in a study of T cells in Graves' hyperthyroidism and ophthalmopathy. Study-wide points: Patients with ophthalmopathy were separated from those with stable hyperthyroidism by a 13 V-J model. Before onset, by a median of 6.5 months, the model predicted ophthalmopathy.

Hyperthyroidism of Graves' type that showed no ophthalmopathy progression within 18 months was stable. Uncontrolled infection, other autoimmune disease, pregnancy or lactation barred patients from enrollment. This clonotype was seen ten or more times. Its antigen is unidentified. The CDR3 carries no conserved terminal phenylalanine or tryptophan, so it likely arises from a read error. TCR beta CDR3 sequences were amplified from RNA transcripts. The TCR CDR3 was amplified in a first-round RT-PCR using the HTBI primer set. MiXCR was run by TCRdb on the multiplex PCR reads, yielding one entry per CDR3 protein. The data show about 98,000 distinct CDR3 sequences, around 37% seen once. CDR1 and CDR2 from the germline V gene are DFQATT and SNEGSKA (reference sequence). The CDR3 sequence is 12 residues long. V was pared by 0 bases and J by 6 bases, with 8 bases between.

The receptor was derived from a young woman with Graves' hyperthyroidism. The chain is built from TRBV20-1 and TRBJ1-2, with D tentatively TRBD1 (5 bases). What was sequenced was peripheral blood or thyroid tissue (not recorded which). DNA for the CDR3: TGCAGTGCTAGAGACGACAGACATGGCTACACCTTA. Translated, it gives CSARDDRHGYTL.